The present TCR beta chain was sequenced within a study of glioma-infiltrating T cells. Turning to the study itself: Presurgical dexamethasone in glioma patients lasted six or fewer days.

Study-wide results and caveats: Shared blood CDR3 signature motifs marked patients with low tissue-blood divergence.

The iRepertoire nested amplicon-rescue multiplex PCR amplified TCR alpha and beta CDR3s from RNA. TCRdb re-called the multiplex PCR reads with MiXCR, one entry per CDR3 protein. The sample gives around 350,000 distinct CDR3 sequences, 41% of which show up once; 12% is in the top ten. With respect to this clonotype: Its antigen remains unidentified. Being one base from a much bigger clone, this may be a read error.

Looked up from germline, CDR1 is DFQATT and CDR2 is SNEGSKA (reference sequence). This CDR3 has 17 amino acids. V lost 2 bases to trimming and J lost 4 bases; unmatched junction nucleotides: 14. The rearrangement uses TRBV20-1 and TRBJ2-7; 10 bases are shared with TRBD2. The material sequenced was glioma tissue, nonneoplastic brain tissue, or PBMCs (not recorded which). The origin of this receptor is a human donor with low-grade glioma or glioblastoma, undergoing nonglioma brain surgery, or in good health (not recorded which). The CDR3 DNA reads as TGCAGTGCTAGACCCAGGACTAGCGGAGCAACGGGGTACGAGCAGTACTTC. This translates into CSARPRTSGATGYEQYF.